A selection of T cell receptor beta chains follows, all from one sample in a study of shared clonotypes between healthy human individuals. Libraries were prepared by immunoSEQ multiplex PCR; TCRdb keeps only in-frame clonotypes and omits some of them. Here the sample spans around 2,000,000 clones, 95% being singletons. The sequencing input was naive CD4+ T cells sorted from blood. The receptor set was obtained from a man between 18 and 29 years old in good health. CDR3s include the opening cysteine and the closing phenylalanine or tryptophan. The D gene is left open where the match is weak. Expanded clones are given a class, and other clones once, few, many or no size at all.

TRBV11-2,-,-,TRBJ2-5,CASSFLYQETQYF,TGTGCCAGCAGCTTCCTGTACCAAGAGACCCAGTACTTC
TRBV19,-,-,TRBJ2-1,CATTIGTIFNEQFF,TGTGCCACTACAATTGGGACCATCTTTAATGAGCAGTTCTTC
TRBV4-1,-,TRBD1,TRBJ2-3,CASSPGQASTDTQYF,TGCGCCAGCAGCCCGGGACAGGCCAGCACAGATACGCAGTATTTT
TRBV6-5,-,TRBD2,TRBJ2-3,CASSTSGGSTDTQYF,TGTGCCAGCAGTACTAGCGGGGGGTCCACAGATACGCAGTATTTT
TRBV10-3,-,TRBD1,TRBJ2-3,CATGQGGTDTQYF,TGTGCCACCGGACAGGGGGGCACAGATACGCAGTATTTT
TRBV6-4,once,TRBD1,TRBJ2-7,CASRPDRDRVSEQYF,TGTGCCAGCAGACCAGACCGGGACAGGGTTAGCGAGCAGTACTTC
TRBV15,-,-,TRBJ1-1,CATHAENTEAFF,TGTGCCACCCACGCTGAGAACACTGAAGCTTTCTTT
TRBV7-2,-,TRBD1,TRBJ1-5,CASSSHSGTGNSNQPQHF,TGTGCCAGCAGCTCACATTCCGGGACAGGGAACAGCAATCAGCCCCAGCATTTT
TRBV5-1,-,-,TRBJ1-3,CASSLSGGSGNTIYF,TGCGCCAGCAGCTTGTCGGGCGGCTCTGGAAACACCATATATTTT
TRBV19,-,TRBD2,TRBJ2-7,CASSISPGLAGAAYEQYF,TGTGCCAGTAGTATTTCACCGGGACTAGCGGGGGCCGCCTACGAGCAGTACTTC
TRBV6-1,-,-,TRBJ2-7,CASSVGPWGYEQYF,TGTGCCAGCAGTGTGGGCCCTTGGGGGTACGAGCAGTACTTC
TRBV15,-,-,TRBJ1-5,CATSRDQQVYSNQPQHF,TGTGCCACCAGCAGAGATCAGCAAGTTTATAGCAATCAGCCCCAGCATTTT
TRBV5-1,-,-,TRBJ1-3,CASSLNGASGNTIYF,TGCGCCAGCAGCTTGAACGGGGCCTCTGGAAACACCATATATTTT
TRBV5-1,-,TRBD1,TRBJ1-6,CASSPGQGQSPLHF,TGCGCCAGCAGCCCCGGACAGGGGCAGTCACCCCTCCACTTT
TRBV20-1,-,-,TRBJ2-3,CSASAGDTQYF,TGCAGTGCTAGTGCGGGGGATACGCAGTATTTT
TRBV29-1,-,-,TRBJ1-4,CSVDDGHEKLFF,TGCAGCGTTGACGACGGGCATGAAAAACTGTTTTTT
TRBV6-5,-,-,TRBJ1-1,CASFTNTEAFF,TGTGCCAGCTTCACGAACACTGAAGCTTTCTTT
TRBV5-1,few,-,TRBJ2-2,CASSLAMGELFF,TGCGCCAGCAGCTTGGCCATGGGGGAGCTGTTTTTT
TRBV2,-,-,TRBJ2-5,CASNLRWKETQYF,TGTGCCAGCAACTTAAGGTGGAAAGAGACCCAGTACTTC
TRBV19,-,-,TRBJ2-7,CASSMSPGYEQYF,TGTGCCAGTAGTATGTCTCCGGGGTACGAGCAGTACTTC
TRBV11-2,-,-,TRBJ2-5,CASSLNPRLPETQYF,TGTGCCAGCAGCTTAAATCCCAGATTACCGGAGACCCAGTACTTC
TRBV5-1,-,-,TRBJ1-2,CASSIVVGEGGYTF,TGCGCCAGCAGCATCGTAGTAGGCGAGGGTGGCTACACCTTC
TRBV5-1,-,TRBD2,TRBJ2-7,CASSTSTSGTSEQYF,TGCGCCAGCAGCACATCGACTAGCGGGACATCCGAGCAGTACTTC
TRBV30,once,-,TRBJ1-6,CAWSPAGDNSPLHF,TGTGCCTGGAGTCCTGCAGGGGATAATTCACCCCTCCACTTT
TRBV14,-,-,TRBJ2-2,CASSHSTGELFF,TGTGCCAGCAGCCACAGCACCGGGGAGCTGTTTTTT
TRBV7-2,-,TRBD2,TRBJ2-1,CASSSPPGLAGGTYNEQFF,TGTGCCAGCAGCTCACCTCCGGGACTAGCGGGAGGAACCTACAATGAGCAGTTCTTC
TRBV7-9,-,-,TRBJ2-5,CASSLSPTGRETQYF,TGTGCCAGCAGCTTAAGCCCCACAGGGAGAGAGACCCAGTACTTC
TRBV27,-,TRBD1,TRBJ1-1,CASSFHRGLGTEAFF,TGTGCCAGCAGTTTTCACAGGGGGCTGGGCACTGAAGCTTTCTTT
TRBV6-5,-,TRBD1,TRBJ1-2,CASSSRDRINYGYTF,TGTGCCAGCAGTTCCCGGGACAGGATTAACTATGGCTACACCTTC
TRBV7-9,few,-,TRBJ1-6,CASSEGRNSPLHF,TGTGCCAGCAGCGAGGGACGTAATTCACCCCTCCACTTT
TRBV6-5,-,-,TRBJ1-6,CASSPMAGDNSPLHF,TGTGCCAGCAGCCCAATGGCAGGCGATAATTCACCCCTCCACTTT
TRBV6-6,-,-,TRBJ1-1,CASSYSENTEAFF,TGTGCCAGCAGTTACTCTGAGAACACTGAAGCTTTCTTT
TRBV5-1,-,TRBD1,TRBJ1-1,CASSSGGQLNTEAFF,TGCGCCAGCAGCTCGGGGGGACAGCTGAACACTGAAGCTTTCTTT
TRBV9,-,-,TRBJ2-3,CASSPLIAESTDTQYF,TGTGCCAGCAGCCCCCTGATAGCGGAAAGCACAGATACGCAGTATTTT
TRBV10-3,-,-,TRBJ2-7,CAISEYTGREGYEQYF,TGTGCCATCAGTGAGTATACAGGCAGGGAAGGCTACGAGCAGTACTTC
TRBV5-1,-,TRBD1,TRBJ2-7,CASSARQGNSYEQYF,TGCGCCAGCAGCGCTAGACAGGGTAACTCCTACGAGCAGTACTTC
TRBV19,-,-,TRBJ2-6,CASSVLLGANVLTF,TGTGCCAGTAGTGTCCTCCTCGGGGCCAACGTCCTGACTTTC
TRBV15,-,-,TRBJ1-5,CATSRDGISQPQHF,TGTGCCACCAGCAGAGACGGGATCTCTCAGCCCCAGCATTTT
TRBV28,-,TRBD1,TRBJ2-5,CASSSRDRVQETQYF,TGTGCCAGCAGTTCCCGGGACAGGGTCCAAGAGACCCAGTACTTC
TRBV27,-,-,TRBJ1-2,CASSFQQGYGYTF,TGTGCCAGCAGTTTTCAACAGGGATATGGCTACACCTTC
TRBV28,-,TRBD1,TRBJ1-1,CASSLSRGRTEAFF,TGTGCCAGCAGTTTATCCAGGGGGCGAACTGAAGCTTTCTTT
TRBV28,-,-,TRBJ2-7,CASSSEKWEQYF,TGTGCCAGCAGTTCAGAGAAGTGGGAGCAGTACTTC
TRBV27,-,-,TRBJ2-6,CASSKSPGTGANVLTF,TGTGCCAGCAGTAAAAGCCCAGGGACTGGGGCCAACGTCCTGACTTTC
TRBV4-1,-,-,TRBJ2-7,CASSPIADYEQYF,TGCGCCAGCAGCCCGATAGCGGATTACGAGCAGTACTTC
TRBV6-5,-,-,TRBJ2-7,CASRATASSYEQYF,TGTGCCAGCAGAGCTACAGCGAGCTCCTACGAGCAGTACTTC
TRBV2,-,-,TRBJ2-5,CASSVEPKETQYF,TGTGCCAGCAGTGTGGAGCCGAAAGAGACCCAGTACTTC
TRBV6-1,-,-,TRBJ1-5,CASTDEGWSNQPQHF,TGTGCCAGCACCGACGAGGGGTGGAGCAATCAGCCCCAGCATTTT
TRBV2,-,TRBD2,TRBJ2-3,CASSEGTSGRAGTQYF,TGTGCCAGCAGTGAGGGGACTAGCGGGAGGGCGGGTACGCAGTATTTT
TRBV30,-,TRBD2,TRBJ2-2,CAWSVQRTSGSQNTGELFF,TGTGCCTGGAGTGTACAACGGACTAGCGGGAGTCAGAACACCGGGGAGCTGTTTTTT
TRBV4-1,-,-,TRBJ2-1,CASSQELAEYNEQFF,TGCGCCAGCAGCCAAGAACTAGCAGAATACAATGAGCAGTTCTTC
TRBV15,-,-,TRBJ1-1,CATSRDRWAAEAFF,TGTGCCACCAGCAGAGATCGGTGGGCCGCTGAAGCTTTCTTT
TRBV6-1,-,-,TRBJ2-7,CASSEVRTANYEQYF,TGTGCCAGCAGTGAAGTCAGGACAGCAAACTACGAGCAGTACTTC
TRBV6-5,-,-,TRBJ2-7,CASSRDGYEQYF,TGTGCCAGCAGTCGGGACGGTTACGAGCAGTACTTC
TRBV6-5,-,-,TRBJ2-2,CASQRRPNTGELFF,TGTGCCAGTCAAAGGAGACCGAACACCGGGGAGCTGTTTTTT
TRBV4-1,once,-,TRBJ2-7,CASSQEEGSYEQYF,TGCGCCAGCAGCCAAGAGGAAGGGTCCTACGAGCAGTACTTC
TRBV6-6,-,-,TRBJ2-1,CASSYSLAVGDNEQFF,TGTGCCAGCAGTTACTCTCTGGCAGTGGGGGACAATGAGCAGTTCTTC
TRBV29-1,-,-,TRBJ1-1,CSVEDHGLKNTEAFF,TGCAGCGTTGAAGATCATGGCCTCAAGAACACTGAAGCTTTCTTT
TRBV28,-,-,TRBJ1-4,CASSPGPRSEKLFF,TGTGCCAGCAGTCCCGGTCCCAGGAGCGAAAAACTGTTTTTT
TRBV5-1,-,-,TRBJ2-7,CASSLVAGTSYEQYF,TGCGCCAGCAGCTTGGTCGCGGGGACGTCGTACGAGCAGTACTTC